This TCR beta chain was captured by sequencing in a study of early T cells in non-severe SARS-CoV-2 infection. Overall study context: RNA in bulk from unsorted whole blood was sequenced, and chains were unpaired. Study-level findings and limits: A preference for anti-spike CD8 responses marked VDJdb matching, which missed private and CD4 specificities.

This CDR3 comprises 15 residues. Trimming took 1 base from V and 4 from J; bases not matched to a gene: 4. Germline V lookup: CDR1 SGHDT, CDR2 YYEEEE. Turning to this clonotype: Its antigen is as yet unknown.

As part of library construction, unique molecular identifiers were attached to individual cDNA molecules. TCRdb used MiXCR to reprocess the 5' RACE reads, holding one entry per CDR3 protein. The sample yields fewer than 35,000 distinct CDR3 sequences, around 9% seen once. The sequence derives from an adult who was a healthcare worker with PCR-confirmed SARS-CoV-2 infection or an uninfected control (not recorded which). Sequencing was carried out using whole blood. The J gene is TRBJ2-1, the V gene TRBV5-6; 8 bases agree with TRBD2. CDR3 protein: CASSLFTSGYNEQFF. The CDR3 nucleotides read TGTGCCAGCAGCTTGTTTACTAGCGGATACAATGAGCAGTTCTTC.